This T cell receptor beta chain was retrieved from a study of blood T cells in healthy people across ages. Through a sample-barcoded 5' primer and a J-beta primer mix, a second PCR was run for roughly 6 to 12 cycles. TCRdb re-derived calls from the 5' RACE reads in MiXCR, one entry per CDR3 protein. This table holds approximately 1,000,000 distinct CDR3 sequences, less than 45% found once. Points on this clonotype: Its target is not known.

This CDR3 has 15 residues. Trimming shortened V by 3 bases and J by 0 bases, and 6 bases separated the two germline ends. CDR1 and CDR2 (germline): MNHEY, SMNVEV (reference sequence). Study results and limitations: PBMCs went unsorted, and a conclusive naive versus antigen-experienced comparison was therefore prevented.

The V call is TRBV27, the J call TRBJ1-6; no definite D call. The sequence was obtained from a man between 18 and 29 years old in good health. Sequencing was carried out using blood. The CDR3: CASSLASSYNSPLHF. The CDR3 nucleotides read TGTGCCAGCAGTTTGGCTAGCTCCTATAATTCACCCCTCCACTTT.